This entry lists 14 T cell receptor beta chains sequenced from one sample in a study of T cells after yellow fever vaccination. One entry per CDR3 protein results from TCRdb running MiXCR on the 5' RACE reads. The data contain some 390,000 distinct CDR3 sequences, approximately 18% of them seen just once; the ten biggest clones take up roughly 19%. Sequenced here: PBMCs, sampled before the yellow fever booster vaccination. These receptors originate from a man aged 18 to 30 who received the YFV17D yellow fever vaccine.

This clonotype was picked up a small number of times. This chain connects TRBV5-1 to TRBJ1-1, with 9 bases lining up with TRBD1. The CDR3 totals 15 residues. In germline, CDR1 is SGHRS, CDR2 YFSETQ. V lost 4 bases to trimming and J lost 4 bases; unmatched junction nucleotides: 8. The CDR3 here is CASSPAQGAVTEAFF. In nucleotides, the CDR3 is TGCGCCAGCAGCCCGGCACAGGGGGCGGTCACTGAAGCTTTCTTT.

The sample holds a few counts of this clonotype. V and J are TRBV4-1 and TRBJ1-4, with a tentative D call TRBD1 (6 bases). Per the germline V gene, CDR1 is MGHRA and CDR2 is YSYEKL. CDR3 length: 15 amino acids. V lost 1 base, J lost 5 bases, and 11 bases lay in between. The CDR3 protein is CASSQAGAGNEKLFF. CDR3 nucleotide sequence: TGCGCCAGCAGCCAAGCAGGGGCGGGGAATGAAAAACTGTTTTTT.

This chain uses TRBV18 with TRBJ1-2; D gene uncertain. V shed 3 bases and J shed 4 bases, with 9 bases lying between them. The CDR3 runs 13 residues. CDR1 and CDR2 from the germline V gene are KGHSH and LQKENI. The CDR3 DNA is TGTGCCAGCTCACCTCTGCGATCCTATGGCTACACCTTC. Encoded protein: CASSPLRSYGYTF.

Remarks on this clonotype: The CDR3 does not close with the conserved phenylalanine or tryptophan, likely indicating a read error. It is unclear where the CDR3 begins or ends on the DNA, so no DNA is shown, and the CDR3 is as TCRdb lists it. The V gene is TRBV7-9, the J gene TRBJ2-5. Germline V gives CDR1 SEHNR, CDR2 FQNEAQ (reference sequence). The CDR3 is made up of 8 amino acids, end residues included. CDR3 in amino acids: CASSLAPS.

The gene calls are TRBV9 and TRBJ2-7; 11 nucleotides line up with TRBD2. J was trimmed by 2 bases and V by 0 bases; bases with no gene match: 4. Germline lookup yields CDR1 SGDLS and CDR2 YYNGEE. This CDR3 spans 16 amino acids. CDR3: CASSVEGTSGAYEQYF. The CDR3 nucleotides read TGTGCCAGCAGCGTAGAGGGGACTAGCGGCGCCTACGAGCAGTACTTC.

This clonotype was counted a few times. The rearrangement joins TRBV10-3 to TRBJ1-1; the D is unclear. V was clipped by 3 bases and J by 1 base, with 6 bases between them. The length of the CDR3 is 13 residues. Germline V lookup: CDR1 ENHRY, CDR2 SYGVKD. CDR3 loop: CAISDGENTEAFF. CDR3 DNA sequence: TGTGCCATCAGTGACGGCGAGAACACTGAAGCTTTCTTT.

The gene calls are TRBV10-3 and TRBJ1-1; possibly TRBD1 for D (5 bases). Germline values: CDR1 ENHRY, CDR2 SYGVKD. Trimming left V 4 bases short and J 3 bases short, with 15 bases between. The CDR3 length is 15 residues. CDR3 region: CAISGDSKGYTEAFF. In DNA, the CDR3 is TGTGCCATCAGTGGGGACTCTAAGGGTTACACTGAAGCTTTCTTT.

This clonotype has only one observation. The chain links TRBV5-4 to TRBJ1-1, with 7 bases that match TRBD1. Germline CDR1 SGHNT, CDR2 YYREEE (reference sequence). V shed 0 bases and J 8 bases; nucleotides not matched to a gene: 7. This CDR3 contains 14 residues. CDR3 region: CASSLGVSGQEAFF. The DNA of the CDR3 is TGTGCCAGCAGCTTGGGGGTATCGGGACAGGAAGCTTTCTTT.

The CDR3 region is CSASDGTDEQFF. In nucleotides, the CDR3 is TGCAGTGCTAGCGACGGGACAGATGAGCAGTTCTTC. The V call is TRBV20-1, the J call TRBJ2-1; TRBD1 matches at 7 bases. Germline CDR1 is DFQATT and CDR2 is SNEGSKA (reference sequence). Germline trimming cut 3 bases from V and 8 bases from J; bases unmatched to any gene: 4. The CDR3 consists of 12 residues.

This clonotype was seen more than once but under ten times. V usage is TRBV4-3 and J usage is TRBJ2-5; possible D gene TRBD1, 7 bases. The CDR3 is 15 residues long. V dropped 3 bases and J dropped 8 bases, with 19 bases sitting between them. Germline CDR1 LGHNA, CDR2 YSLEER. The CDR3 sequence is CASSHSGGTVTTQYF. The DNA for the CDR3 is TGCGCCAGCAGCCATTCCGGCGGGACAGTGACAACCCAGTACTTC.

The V call is TRBV11-2, the J call TRBJ1-1, with 10 bases identical to TRBD1. Per germline, CDR1 SGHAT and CDR2 FQNNGV. Trimming took 5 bases from V and 5 from J; bases not matched to a gene: 11. The CDR3 loop spans 16 amino acids. The DNA for the CDR3 is TGTGCCAGCAGCCCTTTCGGGACAGGGGTTAGGACTGAAGCTTTCTTT. This sequence encodes CASSPFGTGVRTEAFF.

The chain carries TRBV6-5 and TRBJ2-6, with D uncertain. Per germline, CDR1 MNHEY and CDR2 SVGAGI. Trimming removed 5 bases at V and 0 bases at J, with 8 bases between. The CDR3 covers 15 residues. As DNA, the CDR3 is TGTGCCAGCAGTCAAGACAACTCTGGGGCCAACGTCCTGACTTTC. Amino acid sequence: CASSQDNSGANVLTF.

There are a few counts of this clonotype. This rearrangement joins TRBV4-2 to TRBJ2-3; D tentatively fits TRBD1 or TRBD2 (5 bases each). Per the germline V gene, CDR1 is LGHNA and CDR2 is YNFKEQ. The CDR3 consists of 16 residues. V was trimmed by 1 base and J by 2 bases, leaving 13 bases between them. The CDR3 DNA is TGTGCCAGCAGCCAAGGACCCGGGACCCTCACAGATACGCAGTATTTT. Its translation: CASSQGPGTLTDTQYF.

The V call is TRBV6-5, the J call TRBJ1-1, with D unclear. Germline V lookup: CDR1 MNHEY, CDR2 SVGAGI. This CDR3 has 12 residues. V lost 6 bases to trimming and J lost 10 bases, with 15 bases between them. This CDR3 is CASSQDGRAAFF. The CDR3 coding sequence is TGTGCCAGCAGCCAGGACGGGAGGGCAGCTTTCTTT.